Shown below are 20 T cell receptor beta chains from a single sample sequenced in a study of T-cell memory formation after mild COVID-19. Using its own MiXCR run on the 5' RACE reads, TCRdb lists one record per CDR3 protein. The sample has around 180,000 distinct CDR3 sequences, about 18% seen once. The sequenced sample was PBMCs or a T cell subset sorted from them (not recorded which). The receptor set was obtained from a man aged 18 to 29 who had mild COVID-19 (a few samples of this study predate the infection). Cell type and time point are not known.

This clonotype is labeled as medium-sized (0.01 to 0.1%). The chain employs TRBV3-1 and TRBJ2-1, with D tentatively TRBD1 or TRBD2 (5 bases each). V lost 4 bases, J lost 9 bases, and 19 bases lay in between. From germline, CDR1 is LGHDT and CDR2 YNNKEL (reference sequence). This CDR3 comprises 15 residues. This CDR3 reads CASSLRDASGSEQFF. CDR3 coding DNA: TGTGCCAGCAGCCTACGGGACGCCAGCGGTTCTGAGCAGTTCTTC.

V gene TRBV24-1 combines with J gene TRBJ1-1; D remains ambiguous. CDR1 is KGHDR and CDR2 is SFDVKD in the germline V gene. The CDR3 is 12 amino acids. The V gene lost 5 bases and the J gene lost 8 bases, with 11 bases spanning the gap. CDR3 region: CATSGPLGEAFF. DNA for the CDR3: TGTGCCACCAGTGGCCCCTTGGGGGAAGCTTTCTTT.

This clonotype occurred a few times. The rearrangement links TRBV4-3 to TRBJ1-2, with TRBD1 matching over 8 bases. The germline CDR1 and CDR2 sequences are LGHNA and YSLEER. The CDR3 consists of 13 residues. The ends lost 3 bases at V and 7 bases at J; junction bases unmatched: 4. The CDR3 sequence: CASSQGQERGYTF. The CDR3 DNA is TGCGCCAGCAGCCAGGGACAGGAGCGTGGCTACACCTTC.

This clonotype appeared a few times. The genes are TRBV20-1 and TRBJ1-3, with D hard to call. The V end was cut by 3 bases, the J end by 2 bases, with 11 bases between. Germline CDR1 reads DFQATT; CDR2 reads SNEGSKA (reference sequence). The CDR3 contains 14 residues. CDR3 nucleotides: TGCAGTGCTAGCCGGGTTAATGCTGGAAACACCATATATTTT. It encodes CSASRVNAGNTIYF.

This clonotype has only a few counts. This chain connects TRBV7-2 to TRBJ2-7; D ambiguous. The germline V gene encodes CDR1 SGHTA and CDR2 FQGNSA. This CDR3 has 14 residues. The V and J ends lost 2 bases and 6 bases respectively, with 14 bases between them. CDR3 region: CASSLMDHLSEQYF. CDR3 bases: TGTGCCAGCAGCTTAATGGACCACCTCTCCGAGCAGTACTTC.

V gene TRBV5-6 combines with J gene TRBJ1-3, with 7 bases aligning to TRBD1. The germline V gene encodes CDR1 SGHDT and CDR2 YYEEEE. The CDR3 spans 13 residues. V lost 5 bases to trimming and J lost 16 bases; unmatched junction nucleotides: 15. The CDR3 DNA is TGTGCCAGCAGATTAGGAGGGGAGGACAGGAGTTATTTT. Its translation is CASRLGGEDRSYF.

This clonotype was observed a handful of times. V usage is TRBV7-3 and J usage is TRBJ2-5; 8 bases match TRBD1. Germline CDR1 reads SGHTA; CDR2 reads FQGTGA. The length of the CDR3 is 15 residues. V shed 5 bases, J shed 3 bases, and the junction held 8 bases outside the gene matches. The CDR3 sequence: CASSRMATGEETQYF. The CDR3 coding sequence is TGTGCCAGCAGCCGAATGGCGACAGGGGAAGAGACCCAGTACTTC.

The chain uses TRBV6-6 and TRBJ1-2; D gene ambiguous. The germline V and J ends were trimmed by 10 bases and 4 bases, with 13 bases remaining between them. Per the germline V gene, CDR1 is MNHNY and CDR2 is SVGAGI (reference sequence). The CDR3 extends over 12 amino acids. The CDR3 nucleotides read TGTGCCACCCTAGCGGTACCCTATGGCTACACCTTC. It codes for CATLAVPYGYTF.

V gene TRBV29-1 combines with J gene TRBJ2-4; possible D gene TRBD2, 7 bases. Deletions cut 4 bases from V and 4 bases from J, with 14 bases between. CDR3 length: 14 amino acids. The germline V gene has CDR1 SQVTM and CDR2 ANQGSEA. The CDR3 bases are TGCAGCGTTGGGGGGGGCCCGGGAAAAAACATTCAGTACTTC. Its protein is CSVGGGPGKNIQYF.

This chain joins TRBV20-1 and TRBJ2-2; TRBD2 is a possible D gene (5 bases). V lost 5 bases and J 4 bases, leaving 8 bases between the germline ends. The CDR3 runs to 12 residues. Germline values: CDR1 DFQATT, CDR2 SNEGSKA (reference sequence). CDR3 region: CSAPAVTGELFF. The CDR3 coding sequence is TGCAGTGCTCCAGCGGTCACCGGGGAGCTGTTTTTT.

This clonotype was counted only a few times. V usage is TRBV6-2 or TRBV6-3 and J usage is TRBJ2-2, with 11 bases that match TRBD2. This CDR3 is built from 14 residues. From germline, CDR1 is MNHEY and CDR2 SVGEGT. V shed 6 bases and J 10 bases; nucleotides not matched to a gene: 7. As DNA, the CDR3 is TGTGCCAGCAGAAAATTAGCGGGGGGGCTGGAGCTGTTTTTT. Translation gives CASRKLAGGLELFF.

This chain joins TRBV5-5 and TRBJ2-5, with D perhaps matching TRBD2 (6 bases). V was cut by 0 bases and J by 2 bases, with 11 bases left in between. Germline V CDR1 and CDR2: SGHKS, YYEKEE (reference sequence). The CDR3 extends over 15 amino acids. Written as DNA, the CDR3 is TGTGCCAGCAGCTTGGGGGGACTTCTGCAAGAGACCCAGTACTTC. Encoded protein: CASSLGGLLQETQYF.

V gene TRBV5-1 combines with J gene TRBJ1-2; no clear D gene. This CDR3 is 15 amino acids long. Trimming stripped 1 base from V and 5 bases from J, with 15 bases between. In germline, CDR1 is SGHRS, CDR2 YFSETQ. The CDR3 nucleotides read TGCGCCAGCAGCTTGTCCGGCAGATCTGGATATGGCTACACCTTC. Amino acid sequence: CASSLSGRSGYGYTF.

The chain joins TRBV27 to TRBJ2-5; D ambiguous. The germline V gene has CDR1 MNHEY and CDR2 SMNVEV (reference sequence). This CDR3 is built from 13 residues. V lost 1 base and J 2 bases, leaving 5 bases between the germline ends. In DNA form, the CDR3 reads TGTGCCAGCAGTTTATATAGACAAGAGACCCAGTACTTC. It yields the protein CASSLYRQETQYF.

There are many counts of this clonotype. The chain is built from TRBV5-5 and TRBJ2-7; 11 bases are shared with TRBD1. The trim removed 0 bases at V and 3 bases at J, leaving 5 bases unmatched. The CDR3 covers 16 residues. Germline V gives CDR1 SGHKS, CDR2 YYEKEE (reference sequence). This CDR3 is CASSLDAGTGGYEQYF. CDR3 nucleotide sequence: TGTGCCAGCAGCTTGGATGCCGGGACAGGGGGCTACGAGCAGTACTTC.

This chain joins TRBV7-9 and TRBJ1-3; D is undetermined. The CDR3 is 14 amino acids. The V end lost 5 bases, the J end lost 4 bases, and 12 bases lay between the germline ends. Germline lookup yields CDR1 SEHNR and CDR2 FQNEAQ (reference sequence). Here the CDR3 reads CASSGAGRGNTIYF. As DNA, the CDR3 is TGTGCCAGCAGCGGAGCAGGCAGGGGAAACACCATATATTTT. Full variable domain (rest looked up from reference TRBV7-9 and TRBJ1-3): DTGVSQNPRHKITKRGQNVTFRCDPISEHNRLYWYRQTLGQGPEFLTYFQNEAQLEKSRLLSDRFSAERPKGSFSTLEIQRTEQGDSAMYLCASSGAGRGNTIYFGEGSWLTVV.

The table lists this clonotype with a few counts. V and J are TRBV2 and TRBJ2-5; D is uncertain. Germline loops: CDR1 SNHLY, CDR2 FYNNEI. CDR3 size: 14 residues. V lost 4 bases, J lost 5 bases, and 14 bases lay in between. The CDR3 loop is CASSGPSRFETQYF. In DNA, the CDR3 is TGTGCCAGCAGTGGACCATCTAGGTTTGAGACCCAGTACTTC.

V is TRBV2 and J is TRBJ2-2; unclear D gene. The CDR3 sequence is 10 residues long. Between the trimmed V and J ends, which lost 6 bases and 5 bases, there was a span of 1 base. Germline V CDR1 and CDR2: SNHLY, FYNNEI. The CDR3 coding sequence is TGTGCCAGCAGAACCGGGGAGCTGTTTTTT. This sequence encodes CASRTGELFF.

This clonotype was picked up many times. In DNA form, the CDR3 reads TGCGCCAGCAGCCAAGATGGCACCGCCACAGATACGCAGTATTTT. Its translation: CASSQDGTATDTQYF. The chain has TRBV4-1 and TRBJ2-3; D is undetermined. The ends were cut back, 0 bases at V and 2 bases at J, with 9 bases in the middle. The CDR3 totals 15 residues. Germline V CDR1 and CDR2: MGHRA, YSYEKL.

This rearrangement joins TRBV5-1 to TRBJ2-5; a possible D gene is TRBD2 (5 bases). The ends were cut back, 0 bases at V and 5 bases at J, with 8 bases in the middle. The germline CDR1 and CDR2 sequences are SGHRS and YFSETQ. This CDR3 contains 13 residues. The CDR3 protein is CASSLASFETQYF. The CDR3 nucleotides are TGCGCCAGCAGCTTGGCTAGCTTCGAGACCCAGTACTTC.